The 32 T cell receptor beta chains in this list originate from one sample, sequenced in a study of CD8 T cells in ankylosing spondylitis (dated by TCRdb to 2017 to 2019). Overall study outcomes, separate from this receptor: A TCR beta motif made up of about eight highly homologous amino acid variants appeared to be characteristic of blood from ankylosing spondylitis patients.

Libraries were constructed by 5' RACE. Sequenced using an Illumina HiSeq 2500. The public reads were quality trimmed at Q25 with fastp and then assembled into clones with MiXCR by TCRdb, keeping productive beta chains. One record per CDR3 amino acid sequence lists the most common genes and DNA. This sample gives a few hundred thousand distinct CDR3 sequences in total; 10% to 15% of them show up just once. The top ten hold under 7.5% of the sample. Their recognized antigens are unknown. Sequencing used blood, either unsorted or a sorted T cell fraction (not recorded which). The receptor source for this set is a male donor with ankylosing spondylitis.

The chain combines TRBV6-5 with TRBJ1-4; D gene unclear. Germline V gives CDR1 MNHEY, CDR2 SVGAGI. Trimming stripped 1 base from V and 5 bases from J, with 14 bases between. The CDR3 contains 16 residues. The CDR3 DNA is TGTGCCAGCAGTTACTTACGGCCAAGGATGAATGAAAAACTGTTTTTT. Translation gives CASSYLRPRMNEKLFF.

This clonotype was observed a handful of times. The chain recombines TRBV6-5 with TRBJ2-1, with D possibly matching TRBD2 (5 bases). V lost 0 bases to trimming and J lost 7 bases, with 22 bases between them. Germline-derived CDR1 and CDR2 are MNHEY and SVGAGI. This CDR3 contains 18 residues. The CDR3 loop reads CASSYSAPRGPFDNEQFF. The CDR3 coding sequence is TGTGCCAGCAGTTACTCGGCCCCGAGAGGGCCTTTTGATAATGAGCAGTTCTTC.

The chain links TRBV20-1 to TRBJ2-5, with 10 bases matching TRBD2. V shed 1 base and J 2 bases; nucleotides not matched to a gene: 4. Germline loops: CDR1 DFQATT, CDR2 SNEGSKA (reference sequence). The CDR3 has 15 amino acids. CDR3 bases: TGCAGTGCTAGAGGGGGACTAGCGCTTCAAGAGACCCAGTACTTC. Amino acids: CSARGGLALQETQYF.

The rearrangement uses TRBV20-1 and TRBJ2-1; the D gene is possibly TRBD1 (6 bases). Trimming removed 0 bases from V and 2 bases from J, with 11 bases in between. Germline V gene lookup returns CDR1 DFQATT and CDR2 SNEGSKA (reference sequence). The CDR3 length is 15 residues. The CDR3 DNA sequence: TGCAGTGCTAGAGATCACAGGGCGACCTACAATGAGCAGTTCTTC. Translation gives CSARDHRATYNEQFF.

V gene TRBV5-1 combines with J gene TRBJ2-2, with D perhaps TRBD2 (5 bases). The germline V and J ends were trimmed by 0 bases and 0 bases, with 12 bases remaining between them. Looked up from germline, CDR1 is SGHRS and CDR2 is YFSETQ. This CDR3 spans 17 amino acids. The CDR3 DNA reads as TGCGCCAGCAGCTTGGGGACCGGGGTGCCGAACACCGGGGAGCTGTTTTTT. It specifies CASSLGTGVPNTGELFF.

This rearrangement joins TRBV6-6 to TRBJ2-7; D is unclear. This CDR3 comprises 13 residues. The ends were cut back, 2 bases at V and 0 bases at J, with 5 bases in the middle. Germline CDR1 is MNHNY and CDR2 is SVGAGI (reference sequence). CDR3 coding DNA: TGTGCCAGCAGTTACGAGAGCTCCTACGAGCAGTACGTC. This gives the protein CASSYESSYEQYV.

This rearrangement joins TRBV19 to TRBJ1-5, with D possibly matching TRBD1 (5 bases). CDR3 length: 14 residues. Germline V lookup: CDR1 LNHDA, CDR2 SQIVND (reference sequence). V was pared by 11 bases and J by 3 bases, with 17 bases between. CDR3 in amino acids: CAGGGYGVNQPQHF. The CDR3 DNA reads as TGTGCCGGGGGGGGTTATGGGGTCAATCAGCCCCAGCATTTT.

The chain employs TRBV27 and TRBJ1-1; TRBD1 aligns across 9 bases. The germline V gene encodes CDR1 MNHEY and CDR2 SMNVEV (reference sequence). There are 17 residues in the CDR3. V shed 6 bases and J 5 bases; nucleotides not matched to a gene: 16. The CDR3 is CASRDPVTGGEWTEAFF. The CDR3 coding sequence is TGTGCCAGCAGAGATCCCGTAACAGGGGGCGAATGGACTGAAGCTTTCTTT.

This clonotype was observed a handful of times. CDR3 in DNA: TGCGCCAGCAGCTCGTTGGGGAGTGTCGGGAGGGCCGGGCGCAATGAGCAGTTCTTC. Its protein is CASSSLGSVGRAGRNEQFF. This chain connects TRBV5-1 to TRBJ2-1, with 8 bases fitting TRBD2. The CDR3 sequence is 19 residues long. CDR1 and CDR2 from the germline V gene are SGHRS and YFSETQ. With V trimmed by 3 bases and J by 6 bases, 20 bases remained unmatched.

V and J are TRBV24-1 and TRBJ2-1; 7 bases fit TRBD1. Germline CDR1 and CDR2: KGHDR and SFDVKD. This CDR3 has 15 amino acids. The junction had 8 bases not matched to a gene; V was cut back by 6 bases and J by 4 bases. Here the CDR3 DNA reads TGTGCCACCAGTACGCCGGGACAGAAATACAATGAGCAGTTCTTC. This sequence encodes CATSTPGQKYNEQFF.

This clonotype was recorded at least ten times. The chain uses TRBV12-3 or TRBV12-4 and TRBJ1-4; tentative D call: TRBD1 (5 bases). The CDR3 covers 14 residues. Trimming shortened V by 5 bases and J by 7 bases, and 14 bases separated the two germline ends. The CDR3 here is CASSLTGVSEKLFF. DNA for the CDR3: TGTGCCAGCAGTCTCACAGGAGTTAGTGAAAAACTGTTTTTT.

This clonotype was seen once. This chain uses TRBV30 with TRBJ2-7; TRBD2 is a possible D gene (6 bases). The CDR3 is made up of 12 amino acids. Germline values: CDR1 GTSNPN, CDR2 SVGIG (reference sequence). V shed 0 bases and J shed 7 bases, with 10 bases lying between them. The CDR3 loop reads CAWSVQEGEQYV. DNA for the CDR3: TGTGCCTGGAGTGTACAGGAGGGGGAGCAGTACGTC.

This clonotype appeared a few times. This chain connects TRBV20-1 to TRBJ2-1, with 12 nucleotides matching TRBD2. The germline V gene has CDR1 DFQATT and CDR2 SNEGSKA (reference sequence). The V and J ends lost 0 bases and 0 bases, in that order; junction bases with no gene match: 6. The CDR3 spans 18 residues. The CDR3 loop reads CSARDRTSGTASYNEQFF. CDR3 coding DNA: TGCAGTGCTAGAGATCGGACTAGCGGGACCGCCTCCTACAATGAGCAGTTCTTC.

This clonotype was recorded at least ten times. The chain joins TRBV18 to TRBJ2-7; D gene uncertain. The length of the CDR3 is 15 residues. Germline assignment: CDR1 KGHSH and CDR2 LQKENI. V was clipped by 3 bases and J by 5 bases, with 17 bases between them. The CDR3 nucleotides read TGTGCCAGCTCACCTTCTTTCGGCTTTATGGACGAGCAGTACTTC. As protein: CASSPSFGFMDEQYF.

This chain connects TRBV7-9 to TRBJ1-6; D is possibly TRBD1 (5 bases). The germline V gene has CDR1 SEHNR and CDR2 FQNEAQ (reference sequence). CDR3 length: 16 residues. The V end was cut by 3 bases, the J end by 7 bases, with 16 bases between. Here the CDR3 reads CASSLGTGRTNSPLHF. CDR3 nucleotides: TGTGCCAGCAGCTTGGGGACGGGACGGACAAATTCACCCCTCCACTTT.

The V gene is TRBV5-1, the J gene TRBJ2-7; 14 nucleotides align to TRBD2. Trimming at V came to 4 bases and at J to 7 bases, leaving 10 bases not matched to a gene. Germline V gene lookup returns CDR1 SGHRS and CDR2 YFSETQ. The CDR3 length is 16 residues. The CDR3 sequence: CASSPPGLAGAWEQYF. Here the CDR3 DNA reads TGCGCCAGCAGCCCCCCGGGACTAGCGGGAGCGTGGGAGCAGTACTTC.

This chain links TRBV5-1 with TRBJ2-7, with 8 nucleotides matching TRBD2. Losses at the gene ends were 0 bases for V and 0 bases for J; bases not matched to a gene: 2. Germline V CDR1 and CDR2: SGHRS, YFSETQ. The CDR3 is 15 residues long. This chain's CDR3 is CASSLAAGVSYEQYF. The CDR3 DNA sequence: TGCGCCAGCAGCTTGGCAGCGGGAGTCTCCTACGAGCAGTACTTC. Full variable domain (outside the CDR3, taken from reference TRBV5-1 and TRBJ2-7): KAGVTQTPRYLIKTRGQQVTLSCSPISGHRSVSWYQQTPGQGLQFLFEYFSETQRNKGNFPGRFSGRQFSNSRSEMNVSTLELGDSALYLCASSLAAGVSYEQYFGPGTRLTVT.

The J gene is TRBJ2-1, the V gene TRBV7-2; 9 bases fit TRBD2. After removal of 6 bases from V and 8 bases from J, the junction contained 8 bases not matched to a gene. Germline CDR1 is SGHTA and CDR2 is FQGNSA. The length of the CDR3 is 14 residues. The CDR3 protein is CASRHAGGRDEQFF. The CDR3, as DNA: TGTGCCAGCAGACACGCGGGGGGGAGGGATGAGCAGTTCTTC.

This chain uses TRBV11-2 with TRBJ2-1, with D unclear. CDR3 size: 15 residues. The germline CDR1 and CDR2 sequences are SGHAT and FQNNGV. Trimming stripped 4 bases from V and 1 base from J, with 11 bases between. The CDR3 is CASSSVYWSYNEQFF. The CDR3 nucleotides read TGTGCCAGCAGCTCGGTCTATTGGTCCTACAATGAGCAGTTCTTC. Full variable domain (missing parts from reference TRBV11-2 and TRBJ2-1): EAGVAQSPRYKIIEKRQSVAFWCNPISGHATLYWYQQILGQGPKLLIQFQNNGVVDDSQLPKDRFSAERLKGVDSTLKIQPAKLEDSAVYLCASSSVYWSYNEQFFGPGTRLTVL.

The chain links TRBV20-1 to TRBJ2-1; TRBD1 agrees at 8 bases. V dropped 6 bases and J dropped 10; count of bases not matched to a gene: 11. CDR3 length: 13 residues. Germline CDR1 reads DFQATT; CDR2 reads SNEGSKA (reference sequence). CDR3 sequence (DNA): TGCAGTGCACCGAAGACAGGGGTAGGCGAGCAGTTCTTC. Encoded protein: CSAPKTGVGEQFF.

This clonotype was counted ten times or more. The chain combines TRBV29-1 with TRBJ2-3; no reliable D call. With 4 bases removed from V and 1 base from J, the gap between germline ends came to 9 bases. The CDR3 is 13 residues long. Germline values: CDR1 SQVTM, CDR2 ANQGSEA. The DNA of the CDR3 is TGCAGCGTTGTGTGGACCGGCACAGATACGCAGTATTTT. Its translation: CSVVWTGTDTQYF.

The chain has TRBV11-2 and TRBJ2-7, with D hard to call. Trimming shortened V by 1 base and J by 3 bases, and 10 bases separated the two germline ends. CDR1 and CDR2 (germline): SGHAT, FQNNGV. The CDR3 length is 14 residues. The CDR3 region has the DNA TGTGCCAGCAGCTTAGCTGTTCCCTTCTACGAGCAGTACTTC. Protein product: CASSLAVPFYEQYF. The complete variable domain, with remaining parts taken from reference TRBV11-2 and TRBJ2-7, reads EAGVAQSPRYKIIEKRQSVAFWCNPISGHATLYWYQQILGQGPKLLIQFQNNGVVDDSQLPKDRFSAERLKGVDSTLKIQPAKLEDSAVYLCASSLAVPFYEQYFGPGTRLTVT.

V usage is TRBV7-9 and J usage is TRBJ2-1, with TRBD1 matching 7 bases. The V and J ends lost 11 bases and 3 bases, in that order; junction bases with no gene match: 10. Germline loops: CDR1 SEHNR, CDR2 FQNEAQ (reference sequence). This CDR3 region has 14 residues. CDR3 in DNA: TGTGCCTGCGAGGGGGCTCCCCTCTACAATGAGCAGTTCTTC. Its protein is CACEGAPLYNEQFF.

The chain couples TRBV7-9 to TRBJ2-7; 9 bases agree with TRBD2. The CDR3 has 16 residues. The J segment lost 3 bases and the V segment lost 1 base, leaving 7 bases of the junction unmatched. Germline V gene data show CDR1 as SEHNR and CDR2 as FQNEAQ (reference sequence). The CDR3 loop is CASSLDLAGLNYEQYF. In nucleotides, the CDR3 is TGTGCCAGCAGCTTAGACCTAGCGGGACTCAACTACGAGCAGTACTTC.

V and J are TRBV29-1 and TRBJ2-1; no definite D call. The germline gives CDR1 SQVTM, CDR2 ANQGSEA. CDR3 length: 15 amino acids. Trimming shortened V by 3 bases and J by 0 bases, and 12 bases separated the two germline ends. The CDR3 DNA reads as TGCAGCGTTGATACTACCCAGAGCTCCTACAATGAGCAGTTCTTC. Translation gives CSVDTTQSSYNEQFF.

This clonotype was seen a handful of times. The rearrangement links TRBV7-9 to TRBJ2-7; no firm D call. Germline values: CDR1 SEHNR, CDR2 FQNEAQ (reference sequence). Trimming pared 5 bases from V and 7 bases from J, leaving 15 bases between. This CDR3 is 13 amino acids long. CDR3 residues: CASSTPSSGEQYV. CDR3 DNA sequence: TGTGCCAGCAGCACCCCTTCCTCTGGGGAGCAGTACGTC.

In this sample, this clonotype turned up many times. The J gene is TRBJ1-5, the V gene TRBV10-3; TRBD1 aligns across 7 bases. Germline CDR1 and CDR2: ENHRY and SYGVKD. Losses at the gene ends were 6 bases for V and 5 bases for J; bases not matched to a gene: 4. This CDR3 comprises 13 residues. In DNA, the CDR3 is TGTGCCATCAGCGCCGACAGGGATCAGCCCCAGCATTTT. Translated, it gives CAISADRDQPQHF.

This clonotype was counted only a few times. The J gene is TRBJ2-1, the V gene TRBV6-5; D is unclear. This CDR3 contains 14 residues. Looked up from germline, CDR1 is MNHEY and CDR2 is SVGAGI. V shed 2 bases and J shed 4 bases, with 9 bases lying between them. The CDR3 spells CASSYTRLYNEQFF. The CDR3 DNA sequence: TGTGCCAGCAGTTACACCAGGCTGTACAATGAGCAGTTCTTC.

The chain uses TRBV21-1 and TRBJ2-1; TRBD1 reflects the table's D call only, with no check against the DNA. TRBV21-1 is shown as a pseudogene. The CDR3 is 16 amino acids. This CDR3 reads CASSKALSGHGAVQFF. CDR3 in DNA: TGTGCCAGCAGCAAAGCGCTTTCTGGCCACGGCGCGGTGCAGTTCTTC.

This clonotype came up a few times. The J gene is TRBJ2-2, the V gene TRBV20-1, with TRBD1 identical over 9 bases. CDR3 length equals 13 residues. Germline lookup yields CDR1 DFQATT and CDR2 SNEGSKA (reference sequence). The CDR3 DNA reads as TGCGGAAACAGGGGGCTGAACACCGGGGAGCTGTTTTTT. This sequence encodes CGNRGLNTGELFF.

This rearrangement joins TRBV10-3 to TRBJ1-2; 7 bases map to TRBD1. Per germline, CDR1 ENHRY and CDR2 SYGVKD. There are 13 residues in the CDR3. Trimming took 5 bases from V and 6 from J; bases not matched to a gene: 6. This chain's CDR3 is CAISFEGADGYTF. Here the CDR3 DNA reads TGTGCCATCAGTTTTGAGGGGGCGGATGGCTACACCTTC.

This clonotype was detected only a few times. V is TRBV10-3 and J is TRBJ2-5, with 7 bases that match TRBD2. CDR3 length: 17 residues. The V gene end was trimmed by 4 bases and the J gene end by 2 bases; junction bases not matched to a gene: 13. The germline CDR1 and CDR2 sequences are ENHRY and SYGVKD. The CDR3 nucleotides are TGTGCCATCAGTGTACGTTGGGCGGGAGTAGTACAAGAGACCCAGTACTTC. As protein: CAISVRWAGVVQETQYF.